The sequence of this T cell receptor (beta chain) was determined in a study of cytomegalovirus exposure and HLA in healthy donors. This clone is a singleton in its sample. Its specificity is unknown. The PCR had 60 Vbeta and 13 Jbeta primers. The protocol was immunoSEQ multiplex PCR, while the TCRdb copy is restricted to in-frame clones and leaves out a portion. The data show roughly 44,000 clones, with around 85% seen just once and 2.7% held by the top ten. General study findings and limits: The authors enumerated 150 to 200 TCR beta chains as linked to cytomegalovirus. Presence/absence analyses assumed roughly uniform sequencing depth across donors.

CDR3 length: 15 residues. Germline CDR1 is MNHNS and CDR2 is SASEGT. V shed 6 bases and J 2 bases; nucleotides not matched to a gene: 9. The origin of this receptor is a man in his fifties in good health and CMV-seronegative. This rearrangement joins TRBV6-1 to TRBJ1-2; 7 nucleotides align to TRBD1. Input material: PBMCs. The CDR3 DNA sequence: TGTGCCAGCAGCGAGAGACAGGGACTCAACTATGGCTACACCTTC. Protein: CASSERQGLNYGYTF.